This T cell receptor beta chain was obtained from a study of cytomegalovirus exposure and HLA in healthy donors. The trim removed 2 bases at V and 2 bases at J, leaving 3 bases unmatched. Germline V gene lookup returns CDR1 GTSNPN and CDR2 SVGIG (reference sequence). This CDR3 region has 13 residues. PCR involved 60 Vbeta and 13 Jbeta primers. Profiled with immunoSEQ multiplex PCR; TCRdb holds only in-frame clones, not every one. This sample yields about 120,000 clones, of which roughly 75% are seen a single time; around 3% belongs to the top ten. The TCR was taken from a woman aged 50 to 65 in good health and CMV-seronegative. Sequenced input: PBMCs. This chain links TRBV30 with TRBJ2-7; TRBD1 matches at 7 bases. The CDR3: CAWSTGVTYEQYF. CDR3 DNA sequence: TGTGCCTGGAGTACAGGGGTAACCTACGAGCAGTACTTC.